This is a list of T cell receptor beta chains from one sample in a study of regulatory T cells in long-lasting Graves disease. TCRdb re-called the multiplex PCR reads with MiXCR, one entry per CDR3 protein. Among a few hundred thousand distinct CDR3 sequences listed, 20% to 25% were seen once. The source was peripheral blood mononuclear cells (PBMCs), collected when the disease was refractory, from a patient treated with antithyroid drugs. These receptors came from a woman aged 40 to 55 with Graves disease. Each CDR3 is given with its conserved first and last residue. The D gene is left open where the match is weak. Clone size is stated in some rows and not others, as once, few, many or a class when expanded.

V,D,size,J,CDR3,DNA
TRBV7-8,TRBD2,-,TRBJ2-7,CASSLGRLAGLWGRKAYEQYF,TGTGCCAGCAGCTTAGGTAGACTAGCGGGCCTATGGGGAAGGAAAGCCTACGAGCAGTACTTC
TRBV28,-,-,TRBJ2-3,CASSSGQTNTDTQYF,TGTGCCAGCAGTTCCGGACAGACTAACACAGATACGCAGTATTTT
TRBV5-1,-,few,TRBJ2-5,CASSFPGETQYF,TGCGCCAGCAGCTTTCCCGGGGAGACCCAGTACTTC
TRBV10-3,TRBD2,many,TRBJ2-5,CAIRDASTSEETQYF,TGTGCCATCAGGGACGCCTCAACTAGCGAAGAGACCCAGTACTTC
TRBV28,-,many,TRBJ1-3,CASSPPTGSGSGNTIYF,TGTGCCAGCAGCCCCCCGACAGGTTCTGGGTCTGGAAACACCATATATTTT
TRBV28,-,-,TRBJ2-1,CASSFDPSGSYNEQFF,TGTGCCAGCAGTTTCGATCCCAGCGGCTCCTACAATGAGCAGTTCTTC
TRBV28,-,many,TRBJ1-6,CASSFGTQGLSPLHF,TGTGCCAGCAGTTTCGGTACGCAGGGTTTATCACCCCTCCACTTT
TRBV6-1,TRBD2,-,TRBJ2-2,CASTLGLAGGYTGELFF,TGTGCCAGCACCCTGGGACTAGCGGGAGGCTACACCGGGGAGCTGTTTTTT
TRBV28,TRBD1,once,TRBJ1-2,CASSPRDRGSGYTF,TGTGCCAGCAGTCCTCGGGACAGGGGTTCCGGCTACACCTTC
TRBV5-1,TRBD2,many,TRBJ2-4,CASSLGPGLARNIQYF,TGCGCCAGCAGCTTGGGACCGGGACTAGCGCGAAACATTCAGTACTTC
TRBV27,TRBD1,-,TRBJ1-3,CASSFTGDGNTIYF,TGTGCCAGCAGTTTCACAGGGGATGGAAACACCATATATTTT
TRBV19,-,many,TRBJ1-5,CASSSGIRNQPQHF,TGTGCCAGTAGTTCAGGGATACGCAATCAGCCCCAGCATTTT
TRBV12-3/TRBV12-4,-,-,TRBJ2-4,CASTGVSSRGEQLF,TGTGCCAGCACCGGCGTTAGTTCTAGGGGCGAGCAGCTCTTC
TRBV6-9,-,-,TRBJ1-3,CASSYYAGPPGARSGNTIYF,TGTGCCAGCAGTTATTACGCCGGCCCCCCGGGAGCGCGCTCTGGAAACACCATATATTTT
TRBV13,-,-,TRBJ1-1,CASTLGPGNTEAFF,TGTGCCAGCACCTTAGGGCCGGGGAACACTGAAGCTTTCTTT
TRBV28,-,many,TRBJ2-7,CASSFLTGELYGEQYF,TGTGCCAGCAGTTTCCTTACAGGAGAGTTGTATGGCGAGCAGTACTTC
TRBV20-1,TRBD1,few,TRBJ1-5,CSVNRGQSNQPQHF,TGCAGTGTTAACAGGGGGCAGAGCAATCAGCCCCAGCATTTT
TRBV6-1,TRBD2,many,TRBJ2-5,CASSEAPGTSGSGQYF,TGTGCCAGCAGTGAAGCACCCGGGACTAGCGGGAGTGGCCAGTACTTC
TRBV5-6,-,-,TRBJ2-2,CASSLAGLRGQDTGELFF,TGTGCCAGCAGTTTGGCTGGATTGCGGGGGCAGGACACCGGGGAGCTGTTTTTT
TRBV28,-,many,TRBJ1-4,CASSPLYATNEKLFF,TGTGCCAGCAGTCCACTTTATGCAACTAATGAAAAACTGTTTTTT
TRBV7-2,-,few,TRBJ2-2,CASSLLMGTGELFF,TGTGCCAGCAGCTTACTTATGGGCACCGGGGAGCTGTTTTTT
TRBV11-2,-,many,TRBJ2-5,CASSFTEETQYF,TGTGCCAGCAGCTTCACAGAAGAGACCCAGTACTTC
TRBV6-1,TRBD2,many,TRBJ2-2,CASGTSGTLVTGELFF,TGTGCCAGTGGGACTAGCGGAACCTTGGTCACCGGGGAGCTGTTTTTT
TRBV12-3/TRBV12-4,-,many,TRBJ2-7,CASSYGASYYEQYF,TGTGCCAGCAGTTACGGGGCAAGTTACTACGAGCAGTACTTC
TRBV7-2,-,many,TRBJ2-6,CASSSGRYRGRTGANVLTF,TGTGCCAGCAGCTCCGGGAGGTACAGGGGCCGCACTGGGGCCAACGTCCTGACTTTC
TRBV5-1,-,-,TRBJ2-7,CASSLSASAYEQYF,TGCGCCAGCAGCTTGTCTGCCAGCGCCTACGAGCAGTACTTC
TRBV28,TRBD1,many,TRBJ1-1,CASRPGQGSTEAFF,TGTGCCAGCAGACCGGGACAGGGGTCCACTGAAGCTTTCTTT
TRBV14,-,many,TRBJ2-7,CASSQDLAGTYEQYF,TGTGCCAGCAGCCAAGATTTGGCAGGGACCTACGAGCAGTACTTC
TRBV7-8,-,many,TRBJ2-5,CASSINRAQETQYF,TGTGCCAGCAGCATAAACAGGGCCCAAGAGACCCAGTACTTC
TRBV2,TRBD2,many,TRBJ2-2,CASTTTSGNTGELFF,TGTGCCAGCACAACGACTAGCGGAAACACCGGGGAGCTGTTTTTT
TRBV11-2,-,many,TRBJ2-4,CASSPIAPYPQNIQYF,TGTGCCAGCAGCCCAATAGCTCCTTACCCTCAAAACATTCAGTACTTC
TRBV5-8,TRBD2,few,TRBJ2-7,CASSLEREGHEQYF,TGTGCCAGCAGCTTAGAGCGGGAGGGCCACGAGCAGTACTTC
TRBV19,-,few,TRBJ2-6,CASSIGRNSGANVLTF,TGTGCCAGTAGTATAGGGCGGAACTCTGGGGCCAACGTCCTGACTTTC
TRBV4-1,-,-,TRBJ2-5,CASSQGLGETQYF,TGCGCCAGCAGCCAAGGGTTAGGTGAGACCCAGTACTTC
TRBV12-3/TRBV12-4,-,-,TRBJ2-7,CASSPQRDYEQYF,TGTGCCAGCAGCCCTCAGAGGGACTACGAGCAGTACTTC
TRBV28,-,many,TRBJ2-7,CASTQPGLIKEQYF,TGTGCCAGCACCCAACCGGGACTCATCAAGGAGCAGTACTTC
TRBV28,-,few,TRBJ1-1,CASSPYILGSTEAFF,TGTGCCAGCAGTCCCTACATCCTCGGATCCACTGAAGCTTTCTTT
TRBV7-9,TRBD2,-,TRBJ2-1,CASSPREGGRGNNEQFF,TGTGCCAGCAGCCCAAGAGAGGGCGGGAGAGGGAACAATGAGCAGTTCTTC
TRBV28,TRBD1,many,TRBJ1-4,CASSLQGAYSSNEKLFF,TGTGCCAGCAGTTTGCAGGGGGCGTATTCGTCTAATGAAAAACTGTTTTTT
TRBV30,-,few,TRBJ1-5,CACQTDSNQPQHF,TGTGCCTGTCAGACGGATAGCAATCAGCCCCAGCATTTT
TRBV7-3,TRBD2,-,TRBJ2-6,CASSPYSGGSGANVLTF,TGTGCCAGCAGCCCTTACAGCGGGGGCTCTGGGGCCAACGTCCTGACTTTC